These T cell receptor beta chains were read from a single sample in a study of blood T cell repertoires in COVID-19. Produced via immunoSEQ multiplex PCR; TCRdb's table is partial and in-frame only. This sample carries roughly 80,000 clones, roughly 86% of them seen once, and the ten largest clones take 20% to 25%. The sample taken for sequencing was peripheral blood. The receptor source for this set is a human donor in a cohort sampled during active COVID-19. Each CDR3 is given with its conserved first and last residue. D genes are given only for firm matches. A clone size is listed for some rows: how often the clone was seen (once, few, many), or a class if it is expanded.

v_gene: TRBV28; d_gene: TRBD1; j_gene: TRBJ1-5; abundance: -; CDR3nt: TGTGCCAGCAGTTTACAGGGGGCGACTCAGCCCCAGCATTTT; CDR3aa: CASSLQGATQPQHF
v_gene: TRBV29-1; d_gene: TRBD1; j_gene: TRBJ2-7; abundance: -; CDR3nt: TGCAGCGTTAGGGACAGTGGCCCCTACGAGCAGTACTTC; CDR3aa: CSVRDSGPYEQYF
v_gene: TRBV28; d_gene: -; j_gene: TRBJ2-5; abundance: -; CDR3nt: TGTGCCAGCAGTCCTCGGGGTACACAAGAGACCCAGTACTTC; CDR3aa: CASSPRGTQETQYF
v_gene: TRBV28; d_gene: TRBD2; j_gene: TRBJ2-7; abundance: few; CDR3nt: TGTGCCAGCAGTTTATTGCGGGGGGATGAGCAGTACTTC; CDR3aa: CASSLLRGDEQYF
v_gene: TRBV28; d_gene: -; j_gene: TRBJ1-5; abundance: -; CDR3nt: TGTGCCAGCAGTACGGGGGGGTTTAGGGAACAGCCCCAGCATTTT; CDR3aa: CASSTGGFREQPQHF
v_gene: TRBV24-1; d_gene: TRBD1; j_gene: TRBJ2-2; abundance: -; CDR3nt: TGTGCCACCAGTGATCCCGGACAGGGGTTCGGCGGGGAGCTGTTTTTT; CDR3aa: CATSDPGQGFGGELFF
v_gene: TRBV2; d_gene: -; j_gene: TRBJ2-7; abundance: -; CDR3nt: TGTGCCAGCAGTGAACAAAGGGGATACGAGCAGTACTTC; CDR3aa: CASSEQRGYEQYF
v_gene: TRBV2; d_gene: -; j_gene: TRBJ2-6; abundance: -; CDR3nt: TGTGCCAGCAGTGCCCTCTCTGGGGCCAACGTCCTGACTTTC; CDR3aa: CASSALSGANVLTF
v_gene: TRBV9; d_gene: TRBD2; j_gene: TRBJ2-2; abundance: many; CDR3nt: TGCGCCCGCACCCGGGGGCGGGGGGCTTCCACCGGGGAGCTGTTTTTT; CDR3aa: CARTRGRGASTGELFF
v_gene: TRBV29-1; d_gene: TRBD2; j_gene: TRBJ2-1; abundance: -; CDR3nt: TGCAGCGGGTTGGGCAGGGAGGGGTTGGATGAGCAGTTCTTC; CDR3aa: CSGLGREGLDEQFF
v_gene: TRBV7-9; d_gene: TRBD1; j_gene: TRBJ1-1; abundance: -; CDR3nt: TGTGCCAGCAGCCAGGGGACAGCGAACACTGAAGCTTTCTTT; CDR3aa: CASSQGTANTEAFF
v_gene: TRBV7-7; d_gene: -; j_gene: TRBJ1-5; abundance: -; CDR3nt: TGTGCTAGCAGCTCCCCAGGGAACCTTAGCAATCAGCCCCAGCATTTT; CDR3aa: CASSSPGNLSNQPQHF
v_gene: TRBV5-1; d_gene: TRBD1; j_gene: TRBJ2-3; abundance: -; CDR3nt: TGCGCCAGCAGCCCGGGACAGCCGCTGGATACGCAGTATTTT; CDR3aa: CASSPGQPLDTQYF
v_gene: TRBV6-5; d_gene: -; j_gene: TRBJ2-1; abundance: -; CDR3nt: TGTGCCAGCAGTTACTCGAGGGGCGGGGACGGGGAGCAGTTCTTC; CDR3aa: CASSYSRGGDGEQFF
v_gene: TRBV28; d_gene: -; j_gene: TRBJ2-7; abundance: few; CDR3nt: TGTGCCAGCGGGTTCAGGGAGCAGTACTTC; CDR3aa: CASGFREQYF
v_gene: TRBV19; d_gene: TRBD1; j_gene: TRBJ1-5; abundance: -; CDR3nt: TGTGCCAGTAGCAGGACAGGGGCCAGCAATCAGCCCCAGCATTTT; CDR3aa: CASSRTGASNQPQHF
v_gene: TRBV7-2; d_gene: TRBD2; j_gene: TRBJ2-1; abundance: once; CDR3nt: TGTGCCAGCAGCTTAGCAGCGGGGGGGCTCAATGAGCAGTTCTTC; CDR3aa: CASSLAAGGLNEQFF
v_gene: TRBV5-1; d_gene: -; j_gene: TRBJ1-4; abundance: -; CDR3nt: TGCGCCAGCAGCCAAGACGGAGCAACTAATGAAAAACTGTTTTTT; CDR3aa: CASSQDGATNEKLFF
v_gene: TRBV25-1; d_gene: -; j_gene: TRBJ1-1; abundance: once; CDR3nt: TGTGCCAGCAGTCCCCCGCGTAGGGGAACTGAAGCTTTCTTT; CDR3aa: CASSPPRRGTEAFF
v_gene: TRBV25-1; d_gene: -; j_gene: TRBJ2-2; abundance: -; CDR3nt: TGTGCCAGCAGCCCGAGAGGGGGGAACACCGGGGAGCTGTTTTTT; CDR3aa: CASSPRGGNTGELFF
v_gene: TRBV6-5; d_gene: TRBD1; j_gene: TRBJ2-7; abundance: -; CDR3nt: TGTGCCAGCAGTTACTCTCAGGGGGCGCTTGGGTACGAGCAGTACTTC; CDR3aa: CASSYSQGALGYEQYF
v_gene: TRBV7-2; d_gene: TRBD1; j_gene: TRBJ2-2; abundance: -; CDR3nt: TGTGCCAGCTTGGACAGGGGGCGTCCCACCGGGGAGCTGTTTTTT; CDR3aa: CASLDRGRPTGELFF
v_gene: TRBV7-7; d_gene: TRBD2; j_gene: TRBJ2-5; abundance: once; CDR3nt: TGTGCTAGCAGCGTTAGCGGGGGGGCTGGAGAGACCCAGTACTTC; CDR3aa: CASSVSGGAGETQYF
v_gene: TRBV4-1; d_gene: TRBD1; j_gene: TRBJ1-1; abundance: -; CDR3nt: TGCGCCAGCAGAGGACAGGGAGGCACTGAAGCTTTCTTT; CDR3aa: CASRGQGGTEAFF
v_gene: TRBV24-1; d_gene: TRBD2; j_gene: TRBJ2-3; abundance: -; CDR3nt: TGTGCCACCAGTGATTCACGAGGGGCGCCTAGCGGGGGAAGCACAGATACGCAGTATTTT; CDR3aa: CATSDSRGAPSGGSTDTQYF
v_gene: TRBV28; d_gene: -; j_gene: TRBJ1-2; abundance: -; CDR3nt: TGTGCCAGCAGCGAGACAGACTATGGCTACACCTTC; CDR3aa: CASSETDYGYTF
v_gene: TRBV29-1; d_gene: TRBD1; j_gene: TRBJ2-7; abundance: -; CDR3nt: TGCAGCGTTGATGTCTCCGGGACAGGGGTCTCTTACGAGCAGTACTTC; CDR3aa: CSVDVSGTGVSYEQYF
v_gene: TRBV29-1; d_gene: -; j_gene: TRBJ2-3; abundance: -; CDR3nt: TGCAGCGTCGTCGCCGGGGGGCGAGGCACAGATACGCAGTATTTT; CDR3aa: CSVVAGGRGTDTQYF
v_gene: TRBV5-1; d_gene: TRBD1; j_gene: TRBJ1-5; abundance: -; CDR3nt: TGCGCCAGCAGCCCGGGGACAGCTAATCAGCCCCAGCATTTT; CDR3aa: CASSPGTANQPQHF
v_gene: TRBV5-4; d_gene: -; j_gene: TRBJ2-1; abundance: -; CDR3nt: TGTGCCAGCAGCCGCAGGGTCGACAATGAGCAGTTCTTC; CDR3aa: CASSRRVDNEQFF
v_gene: TRBV18; d_gene: -; j_gene: TRBJ1-5; abundance: -; CDR3nt: TGTGCCAGCTCACCATACAGTACAGACAATCAGCCCCAGCATTTT; CDR3aa: CASSPYSTDNQPQHF
v_gene: TRBV7-2; d_gene: -; j_gene: TRBJ1-1; abundance: -; CDR3nt: TGTGCCAGCAGCTTGACCGACAGCGCGAACACTGAAGCTTTCTTT; CDR3aa: CASSLTDSANTEAFF
v_gene: TRBV6-5; d_gene: TRBD2; j_gene: TRBJ2-1; abundance: -; CDR3nt: TGTGCCAGCAGTTCTGGCGGGGGGGCGGATGAGCAGTTCTTC; CDR3aa: CASSSGGGADEQFF
v_gene: TRBV28; d_gene: -; j_gene: TRBJ2-1; abundance: few; CDR3nt: TGTGCCAGCGGTAAACAGGGCCATGAGCAGTTCTTC; CDR3aa: CASGKQGHEQFF
v_gene: TRBV29-1; d_gene: TRBD1; j_gene: TRBJ2-7; abundance: -; CDR3nt: TGCAGCGCAGTTCCCCGGGACAGGGCTTACGAGCAGTACTTC; CDR3aa: CSAVPRDRAYEQYF
v_gene: TRBV9; d_gene: TRBD2; j_gene: TRBJ2-2; abundance: -; CDR3nt: TGTGCCAGCAGCCCGCGGGGGACGAACACCGGGGAGCTGTTTTTT; CDR3aa: CASSPRGTNTGELFF
v_gene: TRBV6-4; d_gene: -; j_gene: TRBJ1-5; abundance: -; CDR3nt: TGTGCCAGCAGTGACCCCCAGGGCAATCAGCCCCAGCATTTT; CDR3aa: CASSDPQGNQPQHF
v_gene: TRBV9; d_gene: -; j_gene: TRBJ1-6; abundance: -; CDR3nt: TGTGCCAGCAGCGTAGACGGGGGCTATAATTCACCCCTCCACTTT; CDR3aa: CASSVDGGYNSPLHF
v_gene: TRBV18; d_gene: -; j_gene: TRBJ1-1; abundance: -; CDR3nt: TGTGCCAGCTCACCAAGCGGTGATCGGACTGAAGCTTTCTTT; CDR3aa: CASSPSGDRTEAFF
v_gene: TRBV18; d_gene: -; j_gene: TRBJ1-5; abundance: -; CDR3nt: TGTGCCAGCTCACCCCGGACTGGGGATCAGCCCCAGCATTTT; CDR3aa: CASSPRTGDQPQHF
v_gene: TRBV5-1; d_gene: TRBD1; j_gene: TRBJ2-6; abundance: -; CDR3nt: TGCGCCAGCAGCTCGACCGGGACAGGGGGCTCTGGGGCCAACGTCCTGACTTTC; CDR3aa: CASSSTGTGGSGANVLTF
v_gene: TRBV29-1; d_gene: -; j_gene: TRBJ2-3; abundance: -; CDR3nt: TGCAGCGTTGAAGATATCCCTCTGACTAGAACTAGCACAGATACGCAGTATTTT; CDR3aa: CSVEDIPLTRTSTDTQYF
v_gene: TRBV6-5; d_gene: TRBD1; j_gene: TRBJ2-1; abundance: once; CDR3nt: TGTGCCAGCAGTCCCGACAGGGGGCGATATGAGCAGTTCTTC; CDR3aa: CASSPDRGRYEQFF
v_gene: TRBV18; d_gene: TRBD2; j_gene: TRBJ2-7; abundance: -; CDR3nt: TGTGCCAGCTCACCCACGAGCGGGGGGATTGTCGAGCAGTACTTC; CDR3aa: CASSPTSGGIVEQYF
v_gene: TRBV5-4; d_gene: -; j_gene: TRBJ2-1; abundance: -; CDR3nt: TGTGCCAGCAGCCCTGACATAAGCTCCTACAATGAGCAGTTCTTC; CDR3aa: CASSPDISSYNEQFF
v_gene: TRBV27; d_gene: TRBD1; j_gene: TRBJ1-4; abundance: once; CDR3nt: TGTGCCAGCAGTTTAGCGGACAGGCGGGGTGAAAAACTGTTTTTT; CDR3aa: CASSLADRRGEKLFF
v_gene: TRBV7-3; d_gene: TRBD1; j_gene: TRBJ1-2; abundance: many; CDR3nt: TGTGCCAGCAGACCTCGGACAGGGGGCGCCTATGGCTACACCTTC; CDR3aa: CASRPRTGGAYGYTF
v_gene: TRBV19; d_gene: -; j_gene: TRBJ1-4; abundance: -; CDR3nt: TGTGCCAGTAATGAGACTCCGACAACTAATGAAAAACTGTTTTTT; CDR3aa: CASNETPTTNEKLFF
v_gene: TRBV5-1; d_gene: -; j_gene: TRBJ2-7; abundance: -; CDR3nt: TGCGCCAGCAGCTTGGGGGAGTTGGGGGCCGAGCAGTACTTC; CDR3aa: CASSLGELGAEQYF
v_gene: TRBV7-9; d_gene: -; j_gene: TRBJ1-5; abundance: medium-sized; CDR3nt: TGTGCCAGCAGCTCAACAGGGAGCAATCAGCCCCAGCATTTT; CDR3aa: CASSSTGSNQPQHF
v_gene: TRBV5-1; d_gene: -; j_gene: TRBJ2-6; abundance: few; CDR3nt: TGCGCCAGCAGCTTGGTACCCCAAGGAGCTGGGGCCAACGTCCTGACTTTC; CDR3aa: CASSLVPQGAGANVLTF
v_gene: TRBV6-5; d_gene: -; j_gene: TRBJ2-3; abundance: -; CDR3nt: TGTGCCAGCAGTTTAACCGAGGTTAGCACAGATACGCAGTATTTT; CDR3aa: CASSLTEVSTDTQYF
v_gene: TRBV24-1; d_gene: -; j_gene: TRBJ1-2; abundance: -; CDR3nt: TGTGCCACCAGTGTCGGAGGTTACAACTATGGCTACACCTTC; CDR3aa: CATSVGGYNYGYTF
v_gene: TRBV12-3/TRBV12-4; d_gene: -; j_gene: TRBJ1-2; abundance: -; CDR3nt: TGTGCCAGCAGCCCTCGGGGGTACTATGGCTACACCTTC; CDR3aa: CASSPRGYYGYTF
v_gene: TRBV7-9; d_gene: TRBD2; j_gene: TRBJ2-5; abundance: -; CDR3nt: TGTGCCAGCAGCTTAGGTTCTAGCGGGGGGATGGAGACCCAGTACTTC; CDR3aa: CASSLGSSGGMETQYF
v_gene: TRBV19; d_gene: TRBD2; j_gene: TRBJ2-1; abundance: -; CDR3nt: TGTGCCAGTAGTACTTGGGGGACTAGCGGGGTTAATGAGCAGTTCTTC; CDR3aa: CASSTWGTSGVNEQFF
v_gene: TRBV19; d_gene: TRBD1; j_gene: TRBJ1-5; abundance: -; CDR3nt: TGTGCCAGTACCCGGGACAGGGGGCGAAATCAGCCCCAGCATTTT; CDR3aa: CASTRDRGRNQPQHF